Sequencing of this T cell receptor beta chain was carried out in a study of T cell clonality in common variable immunodeficiency. General observations from the study: Compared with healthy controls, CVID subjects showed increased TCRbeta clonality, mostly in about a third. CVID subjects shared fewer TCRbeta clones than healthy controls did.

This clone occurred many times. What it binds is unknown. Coverage ceases 3 residues before the CDR3 finishes, and the germline J gene fills in the end. Both groups were predominantly of Caucasian heritage. The CDR3 covers 17 residues. From germline, CDR1 is LNHDA and CDR2 SQIVND (reference sequence). Unmatched junction bases numbered 15, after V lost 6 bases and J lost 6 bases. CVID and control samples used equivalent genomic DNA input. Some clones are missing from TCRdb's copy, which holds only in-frame ones; the method was immunoSEQ multiplex PCR. The profile covers more than 65,000 clones, none occurring a single time.

The sequenced sample was peripheral blood mononuclear cells. This rearrangement joins TRBV19 to TRBJ1-1, with 11 bases that match TRBD1. The receptor was derived from a person aged 18 to 70 in good health. The CDR3 bases that were read are TGTGCCAGTAGCCAAAGTGGACAGGGGGCGTGGATACCTGAA. Translation gives CASSQSGQGAWIPE. The whole CDR3 protein reads CASSQSGQGAWIPEAFF.